This paragraph covers one TCR beta chain sequence. A much larger clone lies one base from this, so it may be a read error. This sample stems from a study of T-cell reconstitution after alpha-beta-depleted transplantation in children. The TCRbeta library incorporated unique molecular identifiers. TCRdb recomputed calls from the PCR reads with MiXCR, one row per CDR3 protein. This sample has approximately 500,000 distinct CDR3 sequences, with roughly a tenth found just once. Trimming took 7 bases from V and 0 from J, leaving 4 bases between them. There are 13 residues in the CDR3. This chain links TRBV12-3 or TRBV12-4 with TRBJ2-6; the D is unclear. The receptor was derived from a child younger than 10 with inherited bone marrow failure, due to receive a stem cell transplant. The source material was PBMCs, sampled before TCRalphabeta/CD19-depleted stem cell transplant. In DNA, the CDR3 is TGTGCCAGCACCGACTCTGGGGCCAACGTCCTGACTTTC. Translation gives CASTDSGANVLTF.